This T cell receptor (beta chain) was recorded in a study of neoadjuvant anti-PD-1 for oral cavity cancer. Turning to the study itself: Patients mostly received three to four biweekly nivolumab doses at 3 mg/kg before surgery. Non-progressing patients received a fourth nivolumab dose near day 43, then surgery on days 50-56.

Repertoires were generated with immunoSEQ multiplex PCR, while TCRdb's copy carries only in-frame clones and drops some. Of more than 11,000 clones in the sample, around 70% were seen once. Sample time point: after neoadjuvant nivolumab, at surgical resection. The patients had HPV-negative, locally advanced oral cavity squamous cell carcinoma. Germline V lookup: CDR1 MNHEY, CDR2 SVGAGI. The CDR3 contains 14 residues. V shed 4 bases and J 8 bases; nucleotides not matched to a gene: 7. J is TRBJ1-4 and V is TRBV6-5, with TRBD1 matching 7 bases. The material sequenced was PBMCs, taken after nivolumab (anti-PD-1) treatment. The TCR was taken from a person between 35 and 79 years old with oral cavity squamous cell carcinoma. CDR3 bases: TGTGCCAGCAGTTCCCGGACAGGCCGGGAAAAACTGTTTTTT. This sequence encodes CASSSRTGREKLFF.